This T cell receptor (beta chain) was retrieved from a study of neoadjuvant anti-PD-1 for oral cavity cancer. Patients were newly diagnosed with stage II-IVA oral cavity squamous cell carcinoma without prior systemic or radiation treatment. Blood libraries mostly used approximately 450 ng genomic DNA, six replicates each. Sequenced by immunoSEQ multiplex PCR; TCRdb stores in-frame clones only, minus some. Among roughly 34,000 clones listed, around nine tenths were seen once. As to this clone: Antigen specificity is unknown. Germline is not matched at one junction end, which may reflect a read error.

Study-wide points: Higher pretreatment Treg/Th17 ratios tracked higher pretreatment blood clonality. Each response group had just a few patients in TCR analyses.

The sample was PBMCs, taken before nivolumab (anti-PD-1) treatment. The TCR originated in a person between 40 and 80 years old with oral cavity squamous cell carcinoma.

In DNA form, the CDR3 reads TGCGCCAGCAGCCAAGATCGCGGCGGGACAGCAATCTTC. Amino acids: CASSQDRGGTAIF. This chain uses TRBV4-3 with TRBJ2-7; a possible D gene is TRBD1 (7 bases). This CDR3 spans 13 amino acids. Germline CDR1 is LGHNA and CDR2 is YSLEER.